Each of the 18 T cell receptor beta chains below was sequenced from the same sample in a study of T cell repertoires in cytomegalovirus infection. TCRdb reanalysed the reads using MiXCR and keeps one entry per CDR3 protein. This sample carries about 76,000 distinct CDR3 sequences, more than 3.5% of them seen once, and the ten largest clones take over 4.5%. Sample: PBMCs. Receptor source: a human donor in good health (CMV status not recorded). Some clones in this sample may be carry-over from other donors' samples.

V gene TRBV5-6 combines with J gene TRBJ1-2; weak D call: TRBD1 (5 bases). The V gene's germline CDR1 is SGHDT and CDR2 YYEEEE. V lost 5 bases and J 6 bases, leaving 17 bases between the germline ends. This CDR3 has 14 residues. The CDR3 reads CASSFAPKGNGYTF. CDR3 DNA: TGTGCCAGCAGTTTCGCTCCTAAGGGGAATGGCTACACCTTC.

The sample holds many counts of this clonotype. The rearrangement uses TRBV20-1 and TRBJ1-5; D remains ambiguous. CDR3 length: 13 amino acids. Between the trimmed V and J ends, which lost 0 bases and 0 bases, there was a span of 3 bases. Germline V gene data show CDR1 as DFQATT and CDR2 as SNEGSKA (reference sequence). CDR3 DNA: TGCAGTGCTAGAGAGCCTAGCAATCAGCCCCAGCATTTT. Amino acids: CSAREPSNQPQHF.

This clonotype was detected many times. The chain employs TRBV12-3 or TRBV12-4 and TRBJ1-6, with TRBD1 identical over 8 bases. The trim removed 7 bases at V and 9 bases at J, leaving 2 bases unmatched. The CDR3 has 12 amino acids. CDR3 sequence reads: CASNRGSSPLHF. In nucleotides, the CDR3 is TGTGCCAGCAACAGGGGGAGTTCACCCCTCCACTTT.

This clonotype occurred many times. The chain uses TRBV4-1 and TRBJ1-6, with 7 bases that match TRBD1. V lost 4 bases to trimming and J lost 9 bases; unmatched junction nucleotides: 21. The germline V gene has CDR1 MGHRA and CDR2 YSYEKL. The CDR3 sequence is 19 residues long. CDR3 amino acids: CASSRTTGAALGPRSPLHF. CDR3 coding DNA: TGCGCCAGCAGCCGGACAACAGGGGCAGCCCTCGGGCCCCGTTCACCCCTCCACTTT.

This clonotype was seen many times. CDR3 region: CASSLLAGVSTDTQYF. The CDR3 DNA reads as TGCGCCAGCAGCCTTCTAGCGGGGGTTAGCACAGATACGCAGTATTTT. The V call is TRBV4-3, the J call TRBJ2-3; the match to TRBD2 covers 10 bases. Germline CDR1 reads LGHNA; CDR2 reads YSLEER. The V gene end was trimmed by 4 bases and the J gene end by 0 bases; junction bases not matched to a gene: 4. The CDR3 has 16 residues.

This clonotype came up many times. The chain uses TRBV20-1 and TRBJ2-1, with 9 bases lining up with TRBD2. Losses at the gene ends were 6 bases for V and 4 bases for J; bases not matched to a gene: 7. The CDR3 extends over 14 amino acids. CDR1 and CDR2 from the germline V gene are DFQATT and SNEGSKA (reference sequence). For the CDR3, the DNA is TGCAGTGCCGCGGGGGGGCAGGGATACAATGAGCAGTTCTTC. Amino acids: CSAAGGQGYNEQFF.

This clonotype was counted many times. V gene TRBV7-2 combines with J gene TRBJ2-5, with D possibly matching TRBD2 (6 bases). The V gene lost 2 bases and the J gene lost 4 bases, with 14 bases spanning the gap. This CDR3 has 15 amino acids. Germline-derived CDR1 and CDR2 are SGHTA and FQGNSA. CDR3 in DNA: TGTGCCAGCAGCTTACGCGGGGCGGTACTAGAGACCCAGTACTTC. This sequence encodes CASSLRGAVLETQYF.

This clonotype was recorded many times. The chain combines TRBV24-1 with TRBJ2-1; maybe TRBD2 (5 bases). From germline, CDR1 is KGHDR and CDR2 SFDVKD. The CDR3 is 16 amino acids. Trimming pared 3 bases from V and 3 bases from J, leaving 14 bases between. DNA of the CDR3: TGTGCCACCAGTGATCCCTCCGGAGGCAGCTACAATGAGCAGTTCTTC. This codes for CATSDPSGGSYNEQFF.

This clonotype was observed at least ten times. As DNA, the CDR3 is TGTGCCAGCAGTTACCGGGCTGGGACCCAGTACTTC. As protein: CASSYRAGTQYF. The chain carries TRBV6-2 or TRBV6-3 and TRBJ2-5, with D uncertain. Trimming removed 2 bases from V and 7 bases from J, with 8 bases in between. Germline CDR1 and CDR2: MNHEY and SVGEGT. The CDR3 length is 12 residues.

This clonotype was recorded many times. The gene calls are TRBV7-2 and TRBJ1-5, with 7 nucleotides matching TRBD1. After removal of 3 bases from V and 3 bases from J, the junction contained 5 bases not matched to a gene. Per germline, CDR1 SGHTA and CDR2 FQGNSA. The CDR3 runs 15 residues. CDR3 amino acids: CASSFDRADNQPQHF. CDR3 coding DNA: TGTGCCAGCAGCTTCGACAGGGCCGACAATCAGCCCCAGCATTTT.

This clonotype was found a few times. The chain recombines TRBV2 with TRBJ1-6; D not certain. CDR1 and CDR2 (germline): SNHLY, FYNNEI. The V end was cut by 4 bases, the J end by 6 bases, with 13 bases between. The CDR3 sequence is 15 residues long. CDR3 amino acids: CASSGPRQINSPLHF. The CDR3 nucleotides are TGTGCCAGCAGTGGGCCCAGACAAATTAATTCACCCCTCCACTTT. Looking up the rest from reference TRBV2 and TRBJ1-6 gives the full variable domain: EPEVTQTPSHQVTQMGQEVILRCVPISNHLYFYWYRQILGQKVEFLVSFYNNEISEKSEIFDDQFSVERPDGSNFTLKIRSTKLEDSAMYFCASSGPRQINSPLHFGNGTRLTVT.

There are many counts of this clonotype. V usage is TRBV7-8 and J usage is TRBJ2-7; no reliable D call. V gave up 0 bases and J gave up 2 bases, with 8 bases separating them. The CDR3 is 14 amino acids. Germline V lookup: CDR1 SGHVS, CDR2 FQNEAQ. The CDR3 DNA reads TGTGCCAGCAGCTTAGCCAGGTCGACCTACGAGCAGTACTTC. Its protein product is CASSLARSTYEQYF.

In its sample, this clonotype was seen many times. The gene calls are TRBV19 and TRBJ1-2, with 7 positions matching TRBD1. Germline values: CDR1 LNHDA, CDR2 SQIVND (reference sequence). The V gene end was trimmed by 6 bases and the J gene end by 3 bases; junction bases not matched to a gene: 4. The CDR3 sequence is 13 residues long. In nucleotides, the CDR3 is TGTGCCAGTAGCGACGGACAGGACTATGGCTACACCTTC. Protein product: CASSDGQDYGYTF.

This clonotype was observed at least ten times. The chain combines TRBV6-4 with TRBJ1-1, with a tentative D call TRBD1 (5 bases). V was shortened by 5 bases and J by 5 bases, with 21 bases between the two germline ends. This CDR3 region has 16 residues. CDR1 is MRHNA and CDR2 is SNTAGT in the germline V gene. CDR3 nucleotides: TGTGCCAGCAGTCGGATCCCCGGGGCGCATTGGACTGAAGCTTTCTTT. Translating gives CASSRIPGAHWTEAFF.

This clonotype has ten or more counts. The genes are TRBV28 and TRBJ1-5, with TRBD1 matching 8 bases. The junction had 8 bases not matched to a gene; V was cut back by 0 bases and J by 7 bases. This CDR3 comprises 16 residues. Germline CDR1 reads MDHEN; CDR2 reads SYDVKM. The CDR3 sequence: CASSLWTGEVGQPQHF. The CDR3 nucleotides read TGTGCCAGCAGTTTATGGACAGGGGAGGTGGGGCAGCCCCAGCATTTT.

This clonotype was recorded at least ten times. The chain links TRBV28 to TRBJ2-4; D call uncertain. The V gene lost 11 bases and the J gene lost 5 bases, with 13 bases spanning the gap. The CDR3 is made up of 12 amino acids. Germline CDR1 reads MDHEN; CDR2 reads SYDVKM. CDR3 coding DNA: TGTGCCGGCCTGGGCCGGGAAAACATTCAGTACTTC. This codes for CAGLGRENIQYF.

This clonotype was found many times. The chain joins TRBV20-1 to TRBJ1-2; possible D gene TRBD1, 5 bases. The V end lost 1 base, the J end lost 3 bases, and 9 bases lay between the germline ends. The CDR3 loop spans 13 amino acids. The germline V gene has CDR1 DFQATT and CDR2 SNEGSKA (reference sequence). The CDR3 bases are TGCAGTGCTAGAGGGCAGGGAGACTATGGCTACACCTTC. The encoded protein is CSARGQGDYGYTF.

This clonotype has at least ten counts. The V call is TRBV2, the J call TRBJ1-5; D ambiguous. The V gene's germline CDR1 is SNHLY and CDR2 FYNNEI. The V end lost 6 bases, the J end lost 2 bases, and 11 bases lay between the germline ends. The CDR3 extends over 14 amino acids. In DNA form, the CDR3 reads TGTGCCAGCAGAAGGAGGGATGGCAATCAGCCCCAGCATTTT. As protein: CASRRRDGNQPQHF.